These T cell receptor beta chains were read from a single sample in a study of cytomegalovirus exposure and HLA in healthy donors. Sequencing was performed with immunoSEQ multiplex PCR; in TCRdb, only in-frame clones are kept and a portion is missing. The sample carries over 150,000 clones, about 85% recorded once. The sequenced material came from PBMCs. These receptors were collected from a boy between 2 and 10 years old in good health and CMV-seronegative. Each CDR3 is given with its conserved first and last residue. D genes are given only for firm matches. Expanded clones get a size class; other rows say once, few or many, or leave the size out.

v_gene	d_gene	j_gene	abundance	CDR3aa	CDR3nt
TRBV6-5	-	TRBJ2-2	-	CASQGAEKDTGELFF	TGTGCTTCCCAAGGAGCGGAGAAGGACACCGGGGAGCTGTTTTTT
TRBV4-2	-	TRBJ2-6	-	CASSQVRDTNSGANVLTF	TGTGCCAGCAGCCAAGTCCGGGACACCAACTCTGGGGCCAACGTCCTGACTTTC
TRBV7-8	TRBD2	TRBJ2-2	-	CASSLARAGGTGELFF	TGTGCCAGCAGCTTAGCTAGAGCGGGAGGAACCGGGGAGCTGTTTTTT
TRBV6-1	TRBD2	TRBJ2-7	-	CASSPGTRFYEQYF	TGTGCCAGCAGCCCCGGGACTAGATTTTACGAGCAGTACTTC
TRBV29-1	TRBD1	TRBJ1-1	-	CSVGRDSPNTEAFF	TGCAGCGTTGGGAGGGACAGCCCGAACACTGAAGCTTTCTTT
TRBV7-9	-	TRBJ1-2	once	CASSRPDPGGGYTF	TGTGCCAGCAGCCGACCGGACCCAGGAGGGGGCTACACCTTC
TRBV19	-	TRBJ1-1	-	CASSIIGQGTEAFF	TGTGCCAGTAGTATTATCGGTCAGGGCACTGAAGCTTTCTTT
TRBV7-2	-	TRBJ2-3	-	CARGGVGGITDTQYF	TGTGCCAGAGGGGGGGTGGGAGGCATCACAGATACGCAGTATTTT
TRBV9	TRBD2	TRBJ2-7	-	CASSPTSSGRSYEQYF	TGTGCCAGCAGCCCTACTTCTAGCGGCCGCTCCTACGAGCAGTACTTC
TRBV30	TRBD1	TRBJ1-1	-	CAWTRDRGTEAFF	TGTGCCTGGACTCGGGACAGGGGAACTGAAGCTTTCTTT
TRBV19	TRBD1	TRBJ1-1	once	CASSIRDRGSEAFF	TGTGCCAGTAGTATACGGGACAGGGGAAGTGAAGCTTTCTTT
TRBV14	TRBD1	TRBJ1-2	-	CASSPRTGAGYGYTF	TGTGCCAGCAGCCCCCGGACAGGGGCGGGCTATGGCTACACCTTC
TRBV27	TRBD1	TRBJ1-2	-	CASSLSRGPVLYGYTF	TGTGCCAGCAGTTTAAGCAGGGGGCCGGTTCTCTATGGCTACACCTTC
TRBV6-1	-	TRBJ1-4	-	CASSEIRANEKLFF	TGTGCCAGCAGTGAAATCAGGGCTAATGAAAAACTGTTTTTT
TRBV2	-	TRBJ2-7	once	CAITPGSASSYEQYF	TGTGCCATCACGCCTGGGTCAGCGAGCTCCTACGAGCAGTACTTC
TRBV2	TRBD2	TRBJ2-3	-	CASSDRASGRSDTQYF	TGTGCCAGCAGTGATAGGGCTAGCGGGAGATCAGATACGCAGTATTTT
TRBV4-1	-	TRBJ1-2	-	CASSPKLGTPWDYGYTF	TGCGCCAGCAGCCCCAAGCTGGGGACACCTTGGGACTATGGCTACACCTTC
TRBV6-4	TRBD1	TRBJ2-2	-	CASSDTGQESGELFF	TGTGCCAGCAGTGATACGGGACAGGAATCCGGGGAGCTGTTTTTT
TRBV2	-	TRBJ2-5	-	CASSVRGSHGETQYF	TGTGCCAGCAGTGTCCGGGGTAGTCACGGTGAGACCCAGTACTTC
TRBV6-1	-	TRBJ1-1	-	CASSEGRASVNFEAFF	TGTGCCAGCAGTGAGGGGAGGGCCTCGGTGAATTTTGAAGCTTTCTTT
TRBV5-4	-	TRBJ1-2	-	CASSLTVPYGYTF	TGTGCCAGCAGCCTGACTGTCCCCTATGGCTACACCTTC
TRBV7-6	-	TRBJ1-2	-	CASSPGQNLYGYTF	TGTGCCAGCAGCCCCGGACAGAACCTCTATGGCTACACCTTC
TRBV6-1	-	TRBJ2-5	once	CASSEIGATETQYF	TGTGCCAGCAGTGAAATAGGGGCGACAGAGACCCAGTACTTC
TRBV25-1	-	TRBJ1-6	-	CASSPDGVSPLHF	TGTGCCAGCAGTCCAGACGGGGTTTCACCCCTCCACTTT
TRBV2	-	TRBJ1-2	-	CASSDTQNYGYTF	TGTGCCAGCAGTGACACTCAAAACTATGGCTACACCTTC
TRBV5-8	-	TRBJ2-3	-	CASSSDYGGVTDTQYF	TGTGCCAGCAGCTCCGACTATGGGGGCGTCACAGATACGCAGTATTTT
TRBV28	TRBD1	TRBJ1-2	-	CASSPPDRAFGYTF	TGTGCCAGCAGTCCCCCGGACAGGGCTTTTGGCTACACCTTC
TRBV7-9	-	TRBJ1-2	once	CASSLESPSLYGYTF	TGTGCCAGCAGCTTAGAGTCCCCCAGTCTTTATGGCTACACCTTC
TRBV28	-	TRBJ1-6	-	CASTHFSGGSSYNSPLHF	TGTGCCAGCACCCATTTTTCGGGCGGGAGCTCCTATAATTCACCCCTCCACTTT
TRBV10-1	TRBD2	TRBJ2-1	few	CARTGLAAGGIDEQFF	TGCGCCAGGACCGGACTAGCGGCGGGCGGGATAGATGAGCAGTTCTTC
TRBV7-8	-	TRBJ1-1	-	CASSLEMATEAFF	TGTGCCAGCAGCTTAGAGATGGCCACTGAAGCTTTCTTT
TRBV7-8	-	TRBJ2-7	-	CASSFRPAQGKAYEQYF	TGTGCCAGCAGCTTTAGGCCGGCTCAGGGGAAGGCCTACGAGCAGTACTTC
TRBV18	TRBD2	TRBJ2-1	-	CASSPPHMGLAGGGDEQFF	TGTGCCAGCTCACCACCGCATATGGGCCTAGCGGGAGGCGGGGATGAGCAGTTCTTC